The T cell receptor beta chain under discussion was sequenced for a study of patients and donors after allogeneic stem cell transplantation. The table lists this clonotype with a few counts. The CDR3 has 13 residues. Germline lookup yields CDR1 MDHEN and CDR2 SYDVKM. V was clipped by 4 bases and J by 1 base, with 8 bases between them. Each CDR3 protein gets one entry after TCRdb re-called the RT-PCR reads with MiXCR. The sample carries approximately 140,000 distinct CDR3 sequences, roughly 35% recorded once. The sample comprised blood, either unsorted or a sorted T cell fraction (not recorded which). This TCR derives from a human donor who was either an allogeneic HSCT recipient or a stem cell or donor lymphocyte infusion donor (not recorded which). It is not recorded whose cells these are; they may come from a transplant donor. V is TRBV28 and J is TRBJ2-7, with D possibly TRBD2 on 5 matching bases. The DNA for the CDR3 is TGTGCCAGCAGTTCCCCGGGGTCCTACGAGCAGTACTTC. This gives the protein CASSSPGSYEQYF. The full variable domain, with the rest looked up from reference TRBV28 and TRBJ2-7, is DVKVTQSSRYLVKRTGEKVFLECVQDMDHENMFWYRQDPGLGLRLIYFSYDVKMKEKGDIPEGYSVSREKKERFSLILESASTNQTSMYLCASSSPGSYEQYFGPGTRLTVT.